The 19 T cell receptor beta chains reported below all come from one sample, sequenced in a study of radiation and T cells in renal cell carcinoma. Sample time point: baseline pretreatment blood. Treatment described: 15 Gy SBRT to primary tumor, nephrectomy 4 weeks later. Generated by immunoSEQ multiplex PCR, the TCRdb table keeps only in-frame clones and is missing some. The data show 55,000 to 65,000 clones, with around 80% seen just once and less than 7.5% held by the top ten. This specimen was blood, taken from a patient whose treatment included radiotherapy and nephrectomy. Receptors were obtained from a man in his sixties with renal cell carcinoma.

The chain carries TRBV19 and TRBJ2-2; TRBD2 matches 8 bases. CDR1 is LNHDA and CDR2 is SQIVND in the germline V gene (reference sequence). V dropped 2 bases and J dropped 4; count of bases not matched to a gene: 0. CDR3 length: 14 residues. CDR3 protein: CASSITSGTGELFF. The CDR3 DNA reads TGTGCCAGTAGTATAACTAGCGGCACCGGGGAGCTGTTTTTT.

With respect to this clone: An end of the junction differs from the germline gene, which may be a read error. The chain couples TRBV10-3 to TRBJ1-1; D gene unclear. Germline V gene sequence: CDR1 ENHRY, CDR2 SYGVKD. The CDR3 is made up of 12 amino acids. The CDR3 loop reads CASSEAYTEAFF. Here the CDR3 DNA reads TGTGCCAGCAGTGAAGCTTATACTGAAGCTTTCTTT.

The chain is built from TRBV10-3 and TRBJ2-3; possibly TRBD2 for D (6 bases). Between the trimmed V and J ends, which lost 3 bases and 0 bases, there was a span of 10 bases. Germline CDR1 ENHRY, CDR2 SYGVKD. The CDR3 is 15 amino acids. The CDR3 here is CAISDTSPSTDTQYF. DNA of the CDR3: TGTGCCATCAGTGACACTAGCCCTAGCACAGATACGCAGTATTTT.

V and J are TRBV9 and TRBJ1-2; a possible D gene is TRBD1 (5 bases). V dropped 2 bases and J dropped 4 bases, with 15 bases sitting between them. CDR3 length: 15 residues. Germline V CDR1 and CDR2: SGDLS, YYNGEE. DNA for the CDR3: TGTGCCAGCAGCGTCCACGATCGGGACGCCTATGGCTACACCTTC. It encodes CASSVHDRDAYGYTF.

This clone appeared once. The chain couples TRBV11-2 to TRBJ1-1; D ambiguous. The CDR3 loop spans 15 amino acids. Trimming shortened V by 1 base and J by 0 bases, and 9 bases separated the two germline ends. The germline V gene has CDR1 SGHAT and CDR2 FQNNGV. In DNA, the CDR3 is TGTGCCAGCAGCTTAGGTCGTTCGGTGAACACTGAAGCTTTCTTT. Its translation: CASSLGRSVNTEAFF.

J is TRBJ1-2 and V is TRBV28; D unresolved. The CDR3 loop spans 13 amino acids. V was cut by 5 bases and J by 4 bases, with 11 bases left in between. Germline V lookup: CDR1 MDHEN, CDR2 SYDVKM. CDR3 region: CASSPIGVYGYTF. The CDR3 DNA reads as TGTGCCAGCAGTCCGATTGGAGTCTATGGCTACACCTTC.

The V gene is TRBV30, the J gene TRBJ1-1; no clear D gene. The CDR3 covers 13 residues. Per the germline V gene, CDR1 is GTSNPN and CDR2 is SVGIG (reference sequence). The V and J ends lost 5 bases and 3 bases respectively, with 13 bases between them. The CDR3 spells CAWATPGYTEAFF. In DNA form, the CDR3 reads TGTGCCTGGGCTACCCCGGGGTACACTGAAGCTTTCTTT.

Only a few counts were recorded for this clone. The chain recombines TRBV15 with TRBJ1-6; D call uncertain. V was shortened by 5 bases and J by 10 bases, with 12 bases between the two germline ends. CDR1 LNHNV and CDR2 YYDKDF come from the germline V gene (reference sequence). CDR3 length: 13 amino acids. This CDR3 is CATSPDLNSPLHF. DNA of the CDR3: TGTGCCACCAGCCCGGACTTAAACTCACCCCTCCACTTT.

The table lists this clone with a count of one. The chain links TRBV19 to TRBJ2-2; tentative D call: TRBD1 (6 bases). The CDR3 spans 16 residues. V lost 3 bases and J lost 6, with 17 bases in between. Per germline, CDR1 LNHDA and CDR2 SQIVND (reference sequence). Here the CDR3 DNA reads TGTGCCAGTAGTATTAATCAAGCGAAGGGGGCCGGGGAGCTGTTTTTT. Protein sequence: CASSINQAKGAGELFF. Drawing the rest from reference TRBV19 and TRBJ2-2, the complete variable domain is DGGITQSPKYLFRKEGQNVTLSCEQNLNHDAMYWYRQDPGQGLRLIYYSQIVNDFQKGDIAEGYSVSREKKESFPLTVTSAQKNPTAFYLCASSINQAKGAGELFFGEGSRLTVL.

The chain joins TRBV13 to TRBJ2-3; TRBD2 agrees at 9 bases. Losses at the gene ends were 5 bases for V and 2 bases for J; bases not matched to a gene: 2. The CDR3 has 14 amino acids. Germline V CDR1 and CDR2: PRHDT, FYEKMQ (reference sequence). In DNA form, the CDR3 reads TGTGCCAGCAGCACGGGACTAGCCACAGATACGCAGTATTTT. This gives the protein CASSTGLATDTQYF.

The chain uses TRBV5-1 and TRBJ1-2, with D possibly TRBD1 on 5 matching bases. V was cut by 4 bases and J by 7 bases, with 23 bases left in between. In germline, CDR1 is SGHRS, CDR2 YFSETQ. There are 16 residues in the CDR3. The CDR3 DNA reads TGCGCCAGCAGCCGATCACCCTCCGGGGCAGAGGCTGGCTACACCTTC. This sequence encodes CASSRSPSGAEAGYTF.

This chain joins TRBV7-2 and TRBJ1-4; TRBD1 aligns across 10 bases. The J segment lost 3 bases and the V segment lost 5 bases, leaving 12 bases of the junction unmatched. This CDR3 is built from 18 residues. In germline, CDR1 is SGHTA, CDR2 FQGNSA. DNA of the CDR3: TGTGCCAGCAGCCGCCGGACAGGGGGTGGTCGAGCTAATGAAAAACTGTTTTTT. Amino acid sequence: CASSRRTGGGRANEKLFF.

V gene TRBV7-3 combines with J gene TRBJ2-7; D may be TRBD2 (5 bases). CDR3 size: 13 residues. In germline, CDR1 is SGHTA, CDR2 FQGTGA. Deletions cut 3 bases from V and 3 bases from J, with 9 bases between. The CDR3 reads CASSLGENYEQYV. In nucleotides, the CDR3 is TGTGCCAGCAGCTTGGGAGAAAACTACGAGCAGTACGTC.

J is TRBJ2-7 and V is TRBV12-5; 13 bases are shared with TRBD2. The V gene's germline CDR1 is LGHNT and CDR2 FRNRAP. The CDR3 is made up of 22 amino acids. The V and J ends lost 0 bases and 2 bases, in that order; junction bases with no gene match: 19. The CDR3 sequence: CASGLVIRDRVSGTSGTYEQYF. CDR3 DNA: TGTGCTAGTGGTTTGGTAATCCGGGACAGGGTCTCCGGGACTAGCGGGACCTACGAGCAGTACTTC.

This clone was found once. As DNA, the CDR3 is TGTGCCAGCAGCATTAGGGTGAATGAAAAACTGTTTTTT. It yields the protein CASSIRVNEKLFF. The chain links TRBV21-1 to TRBJ1-4. TRBV21-1 is deemed a pseudogene. This CDR3 has 13 residues.

The rearrangement joins TRBV7-9 to TRBJ2-1; maybe TRBD1 (5 bases). The CDR3 is 14 residues long. Germline V gene data show CDR1 as SEHNR and CDR2 as FQNEAQ (reference sequence). With 1 base removed from V and 6 bases from J, the gap between germline ends came to 10 bases. The CDR3 DNA reads as TGTGCCAGCAGCTTAGGGGGCCTGGGCAATGAGCAGTTCTTC. Protein: CASSLGGLGNEQFF.

The CDR3 DNA sequence: TGTGCCAGCAGCCAAAATCGGAACCAAGAGACCCAGTACTTC. Its translation is CASSQNRNQETQYF. The chain links TRBV14 to TRBJ2-5; D not certain. The germline V gene encodes CDR1 SGHDN and CDR2 FVKESK. This CDR3 spans 14 amino acids. The V end lost 2 bases, the J end lost 0 bases, and 7 bases lay between the germline ends. Drawing the rest from reference TRBV14 and TRBJ2-5, the complete variable domain is EAGVTQFPSHSVIEKGQTVTLRCDPISGHDNLYWYRRVMGKEIKFLLHFVKESKQDESGMPNNRFLAERTGGTYSTLKVQPAELEDSGVYFCASSQNRNQETQYFGPGTRLLVL.

There are a few counts of this clone. The chain recombines TRBV7-9 with TRBJ2-4; tentatively, D is TRBD2 (5 bases). The CDR3 length is 16 residues. Trimming took off 3 bases at V and 1 base at J, with 13 bases between the two ends. The germline gives CDR1 SEHNR, CDR2 FQNEAQ (reference sequence). The CDR3 DNA follows: TGTGCCAGCAGCTTGGTTGGGAGCGCGGCCAAAAACATTCAGTACTTC. It yields the protein CASSLVGSAAKNIQYF.

This clone was seen a few times. The gene calls are TRBV5-1 and TRBJ1-1; 7 bases are a match to TRBD1. The CDR3 has 15 amino acids. Germline V gives CDR1 SGHRS, CDR2 YFSETQ. Trimming at V came to 0 bases and at J to 6 bases, leaving 8 bases not matched to a gene. The CDR3 sequence is CASSLAPTGTPEAFF. The CDR3 bases are TGCGCCAGCAGCTTGGCCCCGACAGGGACCCCTGAAGCTTTCTTT.